The 10 T cell receptor beta chains below come from one sample, sequenced in a study of blood T cell repertoires in COVID-19. Data came from immunoSEQ multiplex PCR; TCRdb stores just in-frame clones and leaves some out. The data hold some 220,000 clones, with roughly 84% observed a single time. Sequencing used peripheral blood. The receptor set was obtained from a man in his forties or fifties with active or convalescent COVID-19.

In nucleotides, the CDR3 is TGTGCCAGTAGTATAGGACCCTGGAAAAAGGGGATCAACACAGATACGCAGTATTTT. Protein: CASSIGPWKKGINTDTQYF. This rearrangement joins TRBV19 to TRBJ2-3, with D perhaps matching TRBD1 (5 bases). The CDR3 is 19 amino acids. CDR1 is LNHDA, CDR2 SQIVND, per germline (reference sequence). V lost 1 base to trimming and J lost 2 bases, with 22 bases between them.

The DNA of the CDR3 is TGTGCCAGCAGCTTAGTAGGGGGGGCAGATACGCAGTATTTT. This gives the protein CASSLVGGADTQYF. The chain links TRBV7-2 to TRBJ2-3; D is perhaps TRBD2 (7 bases). This CDR3 contains 14 residues. Germline loops: CDR1 SGHTA, CDR2 FQGNSA. V lost 1 base and J 4 bases, leaving 9 bases between the germline ends. The full variable domain, its missing parts supplied by reference TRBV7-2 and TRBJ2-3, is GAGVSQSPSNKVTEKGKDVELRCDPISGHTALYWYRQSLGQGLEFLIYFQGNSAPDKSGLPSDRFSAERTGGSVSTLTIQRTQQEDSAVYLCASSLVGGADTQYFGPGTRLTVL.

The gene calls are TRBV28 and TRBJ2-3; D uncertain. Trimming removed 6 bases at V and 9 bases at J, with 13 bases between. Per the germline V gene, CDR1 is MDHEN and CDR2 is SYDVKM. This CDR3 comprises 12 residues. The CDR3 DNA reads TGTGCCAGCAGAGCCCTTGAGCTCACGCAGTATTTT. This sequence encodes CASRALELTQYF.

This clone appeared once. The chain is built from TRBV6-2 or TRBV6-3 and TRBJ1-1; D is unresolved. Germline V CDR1 and CDR2: MNHEY, SVGEGT. CDR3 length: 14 residues. Trimming took off 4 bases at V and 7 bases at J, with 16 bases between the two ends. CDR3 region: CASSSTGRAFEAFF. The CDR3 coding sequence is TGTGCCAGCAGTTCCACCGGGAGGGCTTTTGAAGCTTTCTTT.

V is TRBV21-1 and J is TRBJ1-2; the table assigns TRBD1, which was not confirmed against the DNA. TRBV21-1 is a documented pseudogene. This CDR3 contains 15 residues. Written as DNA, the CDR3 is TGTGCCAGCAGCAAAAAGGGACAGCTGATCGCAGGCTACACCTTC. The encoded protein is CASSKKGQLIAGYTF.

This clone was detected once. The chain employs TRBV21-1 and TRBJ2-7; TRBD2 reflects the table's D call only, with no check against the DNA. TRBV21-1 is a pseudogene locus. This CDR3 is built from 13 residues. The CDR3 reads CAPSGGPTYEQYV. The CDR3 DNA follows: TGTGCCCCATCGGGGGGACCCACCTACGAGCAGTACGTC.

V usage is TRBV7-8 and J usage is TRBJ1-1; D not resolved. The V end lost 1 base, the J end lost 1 base, and 7 bases lay between the germline ends. CDR1 is SGHVS and CDR2 is FQNEAQ in the germline V gene. This CDR3 region has 14 residues. The CDR3 protein is CASSLVSGNTEAFF. Here the CDR3 DNA reads TGTGCCAGCAGCTTAGTTTCAGGGAACACTGAAGCTTTCTTT.

The chain has TRBV6-1 and TRBJ1-5, with 8 positions matching TRBD1. The ends lost 4 bases at V and 2 bases at J; junction bases unmatched: 10. This CDR3 is built from 17 residues. Germline V gene lookup returns CDR1 MNHNS and CDR2 SASEGT. The DNA of the CDR3 is TGTGCCAGCAGTGTACCAGGGGGCGGCAAGGGCAATCAGCCCCAGCATTTT. Protein product: CASSVPGGGKGNQPQHF.

The rearrangement uses TRBV9 and TRBJ1-6, with 8 nucleotides matching TRBD1. Trimming removed 4 bases from V and 5 bases from J; junction bases left unmatched: 2. Germline V gene data show CDR1 as SGDLS and CDR2 as YYNGEE. This CDR3 region has 14 residues. This chain's CDR3 is CASSRDRNNSPLHF. Written as DNA, the CDR3 is TGTGCCAGCAGCCGGGACAGGAATAATTCACCCCTCCACTTT.

This clone was counted a few times. The chain recombines TRBV3-1 (or the pseudogene TRBV3-2) with TRBJ1-2; D is perhaps TRBD1 (6 bases). CDR3 size: 15 residues. Germline CDR1 LGHDT, CDR2 YNNKEL (reference sequence). V gave up 0 bases and J gave up 4 bases, with 12 bases separating them. DNA for the CDR3: TGTGCCAGCAGCCAAGATCAGGGGACAAGCTATGGCTACACCTTC. It specifies CASSQDQGTSYGYTF.